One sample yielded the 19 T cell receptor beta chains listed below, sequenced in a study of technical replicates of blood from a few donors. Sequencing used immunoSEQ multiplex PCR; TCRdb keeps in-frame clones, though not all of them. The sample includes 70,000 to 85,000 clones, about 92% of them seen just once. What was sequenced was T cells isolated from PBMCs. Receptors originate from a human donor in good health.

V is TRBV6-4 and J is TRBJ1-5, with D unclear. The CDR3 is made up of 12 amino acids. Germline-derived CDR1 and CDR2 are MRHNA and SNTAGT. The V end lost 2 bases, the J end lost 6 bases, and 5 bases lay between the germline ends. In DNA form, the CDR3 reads TGTGCCAGCAGTGACACGGTTCAGCCCCAGCATTTT. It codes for CASSDTVQPQHF.

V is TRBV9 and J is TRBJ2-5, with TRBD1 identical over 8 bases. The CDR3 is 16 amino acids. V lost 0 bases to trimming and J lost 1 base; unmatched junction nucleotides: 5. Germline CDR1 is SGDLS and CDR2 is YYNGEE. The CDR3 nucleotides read TGTGCCAGCAGCGTAGCACCGACAGGGGCCCAAGAGACCCAGTACTTC. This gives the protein CASSVAPTGAQETQYF.

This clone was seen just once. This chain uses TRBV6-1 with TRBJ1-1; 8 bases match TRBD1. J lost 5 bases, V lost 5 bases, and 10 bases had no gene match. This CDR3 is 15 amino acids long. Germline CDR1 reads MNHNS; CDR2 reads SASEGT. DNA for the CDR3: TGTGCCAGCAGTCGCCGGACAGGGCTGGATACTGAAGCTTTCTTT. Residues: CASSRRTGLDTEAFF.

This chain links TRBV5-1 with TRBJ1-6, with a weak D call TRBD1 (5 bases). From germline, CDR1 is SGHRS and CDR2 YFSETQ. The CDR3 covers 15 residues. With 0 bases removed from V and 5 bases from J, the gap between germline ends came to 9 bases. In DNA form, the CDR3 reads TGCGCCAGCAGCTTGGCCAGGGTCGATAATTCACCCCTCCACTTT. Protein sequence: CASSLARVDNSPLHF.

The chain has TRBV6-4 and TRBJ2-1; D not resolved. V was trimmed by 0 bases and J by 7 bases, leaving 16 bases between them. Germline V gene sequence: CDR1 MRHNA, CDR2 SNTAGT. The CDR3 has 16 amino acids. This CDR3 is CASSDSDASGWNEQFF. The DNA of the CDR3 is TGTGCCAGCAGTGACTCCGACGCTAGTGGGTGGAATGAGCAGTTCTTC.

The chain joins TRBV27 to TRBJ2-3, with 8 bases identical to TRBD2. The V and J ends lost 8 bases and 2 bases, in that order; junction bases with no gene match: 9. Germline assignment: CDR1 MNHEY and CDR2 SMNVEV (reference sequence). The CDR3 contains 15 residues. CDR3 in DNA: TGTGCCAGCGGGCCCGTAGCGGGACCCACAGATACGCAGTATTTT. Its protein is CASGPVAGPTDTQYF.

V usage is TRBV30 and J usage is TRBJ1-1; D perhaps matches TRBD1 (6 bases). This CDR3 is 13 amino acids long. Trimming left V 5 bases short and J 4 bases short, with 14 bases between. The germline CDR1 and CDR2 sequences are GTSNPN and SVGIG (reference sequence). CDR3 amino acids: CAWSGDVSTEAFF. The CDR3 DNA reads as TGTGCCTGGTCAGGGGATGTGAGCACTGAAGCTTTCTTT.

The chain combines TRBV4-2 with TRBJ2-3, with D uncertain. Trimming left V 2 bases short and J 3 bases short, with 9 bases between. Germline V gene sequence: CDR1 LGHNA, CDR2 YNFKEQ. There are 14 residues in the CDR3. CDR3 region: CASSQPMSTDTQYF. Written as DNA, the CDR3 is TGTGCCAGCAGCCAACCTATGAGTACAGATACGCAGTATTTT.

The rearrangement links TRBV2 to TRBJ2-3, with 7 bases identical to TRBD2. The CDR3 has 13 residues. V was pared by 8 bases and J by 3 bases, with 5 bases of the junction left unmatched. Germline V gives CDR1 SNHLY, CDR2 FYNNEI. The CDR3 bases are TGTGCCAGCGCGCCGGGGGGAACAGATACGCAGTATTTT. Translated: CASAPGGTDTQYF.

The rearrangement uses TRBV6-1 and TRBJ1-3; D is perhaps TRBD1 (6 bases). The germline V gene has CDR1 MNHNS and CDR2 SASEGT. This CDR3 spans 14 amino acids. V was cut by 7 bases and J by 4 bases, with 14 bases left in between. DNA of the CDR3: TGTGCCAGCAAATATACAGGGCACGGAAACACCATATATTTT. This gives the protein CASKYTGHGNTIYF.

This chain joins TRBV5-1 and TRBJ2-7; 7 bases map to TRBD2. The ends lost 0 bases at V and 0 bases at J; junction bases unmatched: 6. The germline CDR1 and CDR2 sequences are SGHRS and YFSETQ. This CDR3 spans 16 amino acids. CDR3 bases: TGCGCCAGCAGCTTGGCAGGGCGGGAGAGCTCCTACGAGCAGTACTTC. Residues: CASSLAGRESSYEQYF.

The CDR3 sequence is CASRIPLYEQYF. CDR3 in DNA: TGTGCCAGCAGAATACCCCTATACGAGCAGTACTTC. The chain couples TRBV6-1 to TRBJ2-7; no clear D. The CDR3 length is 12 residues. V was trimmed by 6 bases and J by 4 bases, leaving 10 bases between them. Germline CDR1 and CDR2: MNHNS and SASEGT.

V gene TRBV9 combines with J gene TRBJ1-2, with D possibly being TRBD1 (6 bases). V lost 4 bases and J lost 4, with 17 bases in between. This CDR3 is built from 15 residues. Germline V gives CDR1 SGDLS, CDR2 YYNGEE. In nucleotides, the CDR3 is TGTGCCAGCAGCCCGAGCGGGGGCCTTCGCTATGGCTACACCTTC. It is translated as CASSPSGGLRYGYTF.

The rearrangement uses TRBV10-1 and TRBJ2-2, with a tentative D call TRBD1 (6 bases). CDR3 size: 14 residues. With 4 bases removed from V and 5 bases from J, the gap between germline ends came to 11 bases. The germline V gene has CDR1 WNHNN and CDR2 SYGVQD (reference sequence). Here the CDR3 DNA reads TGCGCCAGCAGTGCTAGGCAGGGGACCGGGGAGCTGTTTTTT. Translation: CASSARQGTGELFF.

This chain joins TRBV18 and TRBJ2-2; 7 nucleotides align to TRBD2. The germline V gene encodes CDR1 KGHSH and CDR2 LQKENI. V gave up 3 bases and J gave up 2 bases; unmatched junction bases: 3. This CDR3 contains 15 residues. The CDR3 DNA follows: TGTGCCAGCTCACCCGCTAGCGGAAACACCGGGGAGCTGTTTTTT. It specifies CASSPASGNTGELFF.

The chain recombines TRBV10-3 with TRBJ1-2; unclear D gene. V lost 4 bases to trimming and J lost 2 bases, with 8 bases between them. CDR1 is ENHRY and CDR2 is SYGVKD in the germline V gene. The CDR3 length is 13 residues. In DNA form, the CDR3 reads TGTGCCATCAGTGGGGCCCAAAACTATGGCTACACCTTC. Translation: CAISGAQNYGYTF.

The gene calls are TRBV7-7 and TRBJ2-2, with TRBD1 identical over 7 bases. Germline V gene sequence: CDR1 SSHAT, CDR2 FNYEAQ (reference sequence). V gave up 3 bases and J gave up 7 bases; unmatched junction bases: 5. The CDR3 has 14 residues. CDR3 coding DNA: TGTGCCAGCAGCTTTCAGGGGGTTGGCGGGGAGCTGTTTTTT. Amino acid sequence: CASSFQGVGGELFF.

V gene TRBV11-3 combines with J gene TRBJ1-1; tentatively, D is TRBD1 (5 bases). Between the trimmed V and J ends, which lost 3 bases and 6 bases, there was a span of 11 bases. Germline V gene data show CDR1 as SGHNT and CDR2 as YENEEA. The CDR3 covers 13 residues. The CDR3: CASSLAGLPEAFF. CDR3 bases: TGTGCCAGCAGCTTGGCAGGGTTACCTGAAGCTTTCTTT.

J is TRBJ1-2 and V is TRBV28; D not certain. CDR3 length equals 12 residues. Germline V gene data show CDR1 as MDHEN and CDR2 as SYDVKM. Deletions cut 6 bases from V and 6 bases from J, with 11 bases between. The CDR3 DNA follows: TGTGCCAGCAGCTATTCCCCGGATGGCTACACCTTC. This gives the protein CASSYSPDGYTF.